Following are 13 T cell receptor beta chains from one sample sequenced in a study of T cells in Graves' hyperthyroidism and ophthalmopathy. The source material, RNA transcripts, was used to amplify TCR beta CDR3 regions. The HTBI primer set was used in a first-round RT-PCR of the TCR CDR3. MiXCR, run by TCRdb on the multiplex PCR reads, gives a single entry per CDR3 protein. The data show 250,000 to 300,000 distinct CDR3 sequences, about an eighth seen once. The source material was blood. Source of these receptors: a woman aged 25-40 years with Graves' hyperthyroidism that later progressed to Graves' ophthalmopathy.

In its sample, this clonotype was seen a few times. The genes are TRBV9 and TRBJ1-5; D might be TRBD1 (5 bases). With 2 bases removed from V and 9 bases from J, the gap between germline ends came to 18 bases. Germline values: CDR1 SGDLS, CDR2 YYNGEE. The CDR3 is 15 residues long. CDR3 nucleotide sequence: TGTGCCAGCAGCGTGGGCCCCGGGGGGTCCTCGCCCCAGCATTTT. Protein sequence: CASSVGPGGSSPQHF.

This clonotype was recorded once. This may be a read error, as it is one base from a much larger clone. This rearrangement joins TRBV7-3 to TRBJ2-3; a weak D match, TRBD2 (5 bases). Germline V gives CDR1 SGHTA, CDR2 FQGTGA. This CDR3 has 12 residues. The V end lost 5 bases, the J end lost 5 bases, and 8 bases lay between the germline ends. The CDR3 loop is CASSARGDTQYF. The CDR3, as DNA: TGTGCCAGCAGCGCCCGGGGAGATACGCAGTATTTT.

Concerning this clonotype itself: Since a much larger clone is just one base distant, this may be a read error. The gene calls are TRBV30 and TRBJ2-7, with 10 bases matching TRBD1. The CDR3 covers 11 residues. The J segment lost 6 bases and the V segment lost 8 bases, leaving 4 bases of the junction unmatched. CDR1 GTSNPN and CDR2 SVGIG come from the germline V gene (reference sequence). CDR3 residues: CARDRGGEQYF. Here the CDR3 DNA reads TGTGCCCGGGACAGGGGTGGCGAGCAGTACTTC.

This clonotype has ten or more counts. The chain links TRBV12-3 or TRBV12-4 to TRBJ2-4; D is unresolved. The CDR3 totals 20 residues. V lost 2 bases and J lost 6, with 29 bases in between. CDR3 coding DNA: TGTGCCAGCAGTTTATCTTGGGCATCACTGGGGAACGGCGCTGGAAACATTCAGTACTTC. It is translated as CASSLSWASLGNGAGNIQYF.

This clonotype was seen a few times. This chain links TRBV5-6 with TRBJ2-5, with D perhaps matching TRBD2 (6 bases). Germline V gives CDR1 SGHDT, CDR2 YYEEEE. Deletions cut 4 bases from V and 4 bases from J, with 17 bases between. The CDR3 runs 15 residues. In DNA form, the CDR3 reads TGTGCCAGCAGCCCGAAACTAGCTCAGGGAGAGACCCAGTACTTC. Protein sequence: CASSPKLAQGETQYF. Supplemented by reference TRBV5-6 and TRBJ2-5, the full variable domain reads DAGVTQSPTHLIKTRGQQVTLRCSPKSGHDTVSWYQQALGQGPQFIFQYYEEEERQRGNFPDRFSGHQFPNYSSELNVNALLLGDSALYLCASSPKLAQGETQYFGPGTRLLVL.

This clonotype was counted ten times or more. CDR3 residues: CASSLGAGGQETQYF. The CDR3 DNA is TGTGCCAGCAGTTTAGGCGCGGGAGGGCAAGAGACCCAGTACTTC. The V call is TRBV28, the J call TRBJ2-5; 9 bases line up with TRBD2. Germline loops: CDR1 MDHEN, CDR2 SYDVKM. There are 15 residues in the CDR3. Trimming cost V 2 bases and J 2 bases; bases outside gene matches: 3.

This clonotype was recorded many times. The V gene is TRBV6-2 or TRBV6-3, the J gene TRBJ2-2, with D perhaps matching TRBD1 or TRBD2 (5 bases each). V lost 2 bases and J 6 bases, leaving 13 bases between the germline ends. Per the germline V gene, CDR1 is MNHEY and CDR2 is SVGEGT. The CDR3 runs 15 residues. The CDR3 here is CASSYPPGRSGELFF. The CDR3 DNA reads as TGTGCCAGCAGTTACCCTCCGGGACGATCCGGGGAGCTGTTTTTT.

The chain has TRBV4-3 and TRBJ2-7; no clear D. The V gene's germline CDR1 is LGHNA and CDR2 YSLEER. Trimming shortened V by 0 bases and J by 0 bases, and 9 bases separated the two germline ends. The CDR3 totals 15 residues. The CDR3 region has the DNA TGCGCCAGCAGCCAAGAGGGATTCCTCTCCTACGAGCAGTACTTC. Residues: CASSQEGFLSYEQYF.

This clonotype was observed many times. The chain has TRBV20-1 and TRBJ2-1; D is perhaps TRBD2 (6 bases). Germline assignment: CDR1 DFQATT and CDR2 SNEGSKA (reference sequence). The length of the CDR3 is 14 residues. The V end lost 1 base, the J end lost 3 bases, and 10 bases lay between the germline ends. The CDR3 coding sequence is TGCAGTGCTAGAGGACTAGTGGTCTACAATGAGCAGTTCTTC. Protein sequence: CSARGLVVYNEQFF.

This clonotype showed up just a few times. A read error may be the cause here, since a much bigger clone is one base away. The CDR3 sequence is CARSLGQGIGMNTEAFF. The CDR3 nucleotides are TGTGCCCGCAGTCTCGGACAGGGGATTGGGATGAACACTGAAGCTTTCTTT. The chain joins TRBV28 to TRBJ1-1, with 9 bases matching TRBD1. The length of the CDR3 is 17 residues. Germline V gene data show CDR1 as MDHEN and CDR2 as SYDVKM.

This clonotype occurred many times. The CDR3 protein is CASSLAGLGNTIYF. The DNA for the CDR3 is TGTGCCAGCAGTTTGGCGGGGCTTGGAAACACCATATATTTT. This chain links TRBV12-3 or TRBV12-4 with TRBJ1-3, with a tentative D call TRBD1 (5 bases). CDR3 size: 14 residues. With 3 bases removed from V and 3 bases from J, the gap between germline ends came to 9 bases.

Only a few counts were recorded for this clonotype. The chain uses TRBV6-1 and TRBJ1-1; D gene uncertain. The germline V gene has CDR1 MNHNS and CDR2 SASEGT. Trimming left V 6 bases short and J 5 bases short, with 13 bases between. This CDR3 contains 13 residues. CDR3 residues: CASRFREGTEAFF. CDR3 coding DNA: TGTGCCAGCAGATTTAGGGAGGGTACTGAAGCTTTCTTT.

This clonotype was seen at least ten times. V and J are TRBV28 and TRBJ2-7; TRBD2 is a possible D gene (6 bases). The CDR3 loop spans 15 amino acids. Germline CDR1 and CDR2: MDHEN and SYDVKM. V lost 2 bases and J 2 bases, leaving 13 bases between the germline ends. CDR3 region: CASSLASGGAYEQYF. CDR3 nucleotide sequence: TGTGCCAGCAGTTTAGCGAGCGGAGGGGCCTACGAGCAGTACTTC.